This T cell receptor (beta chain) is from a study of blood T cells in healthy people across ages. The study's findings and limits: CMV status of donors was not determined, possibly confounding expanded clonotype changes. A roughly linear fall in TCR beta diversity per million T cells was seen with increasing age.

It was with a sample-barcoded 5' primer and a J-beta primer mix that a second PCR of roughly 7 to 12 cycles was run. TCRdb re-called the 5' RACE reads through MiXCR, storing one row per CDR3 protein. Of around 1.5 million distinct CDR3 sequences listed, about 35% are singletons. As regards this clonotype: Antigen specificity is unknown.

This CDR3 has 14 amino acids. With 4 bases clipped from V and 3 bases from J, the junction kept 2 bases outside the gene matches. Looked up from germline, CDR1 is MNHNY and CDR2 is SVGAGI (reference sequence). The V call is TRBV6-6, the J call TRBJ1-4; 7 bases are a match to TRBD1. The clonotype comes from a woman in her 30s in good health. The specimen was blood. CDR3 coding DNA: TGTGCCAGCAGTTCCAGGGGGGCTAATGAAAAACTGTTTTTT. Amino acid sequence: CASSSRGANEKLFF.